This T cell receptor beta chain comes out of a study of OX40 agonist ivuxolimab in advanced cancers. About the study: Each patient was given ivuxolimab into a vein every 2 weeks, at 0.01 to 10 mg/kg. Anti-PD-1, anti-PD-L1 or anti-CTLA-4 therapy given earlier was allowed, and over 35% had some. Broader study findings: Some patients who did not respond also had low normalized T-cell clonal expansion.

Data came from immunoSEQ multiplex PCR; TCRdb stores just in-frame clones and leaves some out. Here the sample spans over 35,000 clones, around 89% being singletons. Worth noting for this clone: As yet, its antigen is unknown.

Trimming removed 8 bases at V and 2 bases at J, with 13 bases between. Germline V lookup: CDR1 MNHEY, CDR2 SVGAGI. There are 13 residues in the CDR3. The specimen was CD4+ or CD8+ T cells sorted from blood, collected in a trial of the OX40 agonist ivuxolimab. This TCR derives from an adult with an advanced solid tumor such as melanoma, head and neck, liver or kidney cancer. The V call is TRBV6-5, the J call TRBJ2-7; the D gene is possibly TRBD1 (6 bases). CDR3 protein: CASSRTDAYEQYF. Written as DNA, the CDR3 is TGTGCCAGCTCTAGGACAGACGCCTACGAGCAGTACTTC.